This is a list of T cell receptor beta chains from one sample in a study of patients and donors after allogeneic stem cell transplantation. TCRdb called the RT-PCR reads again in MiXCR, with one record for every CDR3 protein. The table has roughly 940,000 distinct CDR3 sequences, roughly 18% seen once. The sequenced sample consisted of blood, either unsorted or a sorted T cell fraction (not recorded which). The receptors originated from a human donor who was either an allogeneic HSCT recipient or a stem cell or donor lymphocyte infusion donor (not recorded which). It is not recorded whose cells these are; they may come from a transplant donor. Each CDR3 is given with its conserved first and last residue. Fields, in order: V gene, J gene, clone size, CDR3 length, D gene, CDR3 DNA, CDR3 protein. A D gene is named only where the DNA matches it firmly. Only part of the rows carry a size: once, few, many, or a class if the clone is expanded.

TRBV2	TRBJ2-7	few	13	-	TGTGCCAGCAGTAAGGACACCCTTGACGAGCAGTACTTC	CASSKDTLDEQYF
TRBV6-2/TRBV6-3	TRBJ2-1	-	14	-	TGTGCCAGCATGTTTTCGGGGGCCTACAATGAGCAGTTCTTC	CASMFSGAYNEQFF
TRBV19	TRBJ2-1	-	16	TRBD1	TGTGCCAGTAGTGCACACGAGGGACAGGGGTACAATGAGCAGTTCTTC	CASSAHEGQGYNEQFF
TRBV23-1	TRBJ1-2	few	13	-	TGCGCCAGCAGTCAGGACAGTAAGGGACTGTACACCTTC	CASSQDSKGLYTF
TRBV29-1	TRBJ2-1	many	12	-	TGCAGCCGCAGGGGGGCCAACAATGAGCAGTTCTTC	CSRRGANNEQFF
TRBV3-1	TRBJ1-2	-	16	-	TGTGCCAGCAGCCAAGATGCGACCGACGGATTCTATGGCTACACCTTC	CASSQDATDGFYGYTF
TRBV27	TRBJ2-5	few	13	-	TGTGCCAGCAGTTTGTGGCGCGAGGAGACCCAGTACTTC	CASSLWREETQYF
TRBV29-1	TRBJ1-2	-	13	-	TGCAGCGTCACTGCCGCAGGGGTAGATGGCTACACCTTC	CSVTAAGVDGYTF
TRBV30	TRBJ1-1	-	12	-	TGTGCCTGGAGTATTATAACTCTCGAAGCTTTCTTT	CAWSIITLEAFF
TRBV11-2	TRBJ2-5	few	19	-	TGTGCCAGCAGCTTGGAGACTAGATTGGGTTTGAGGGGGCAAGAGACCCAGTACTTC	CASSLETRLGLRGQETQYF